This T cell receptor beta chain originates from a study of blood T cell repertoires in COVID-19. Only in-frame clones appear in the TCRdb table, and some are missing; sequencing was by immunoSEQ multiplex PCR. The sample consists of hundreds of thousands of clones, 75% to 90% of them appearing once. V lost 7 bases and J 4 bases, leaving 11 bases between the germline ends. CDR1 is SGHAT, CDR2 FQNNGV, per germline. The length of the CDR3 is 14 residues. The sequencing sample was made of PBMCs or T cells enriched from blood (not recorded which). The chain carries TRBV11-2 and TRBJ2-6; a weak D match, TRBD2 (5 bases). The TCR originated in a middle-aged man who had recovered from COVID-19. CDR3 sequence reads: CASTVTGGANVLTF. CDR3 coding DNA: TGTGCCAGCACCGTGACGGGAGGGGCCAACGTCCTGACTTTC.